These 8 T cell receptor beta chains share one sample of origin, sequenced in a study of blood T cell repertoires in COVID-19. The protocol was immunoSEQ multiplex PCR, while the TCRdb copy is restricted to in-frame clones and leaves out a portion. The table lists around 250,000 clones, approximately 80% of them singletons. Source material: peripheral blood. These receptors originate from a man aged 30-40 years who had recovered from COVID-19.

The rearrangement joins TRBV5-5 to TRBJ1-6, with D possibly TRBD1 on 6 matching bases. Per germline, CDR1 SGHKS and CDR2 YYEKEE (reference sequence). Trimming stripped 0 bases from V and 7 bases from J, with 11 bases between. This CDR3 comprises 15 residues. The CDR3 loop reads CASSLGAGENSPLHF. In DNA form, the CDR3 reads TGTGCCAGCAGCTTGGGGGCAGGGGAGAATTCACCCCTCCACTTT.

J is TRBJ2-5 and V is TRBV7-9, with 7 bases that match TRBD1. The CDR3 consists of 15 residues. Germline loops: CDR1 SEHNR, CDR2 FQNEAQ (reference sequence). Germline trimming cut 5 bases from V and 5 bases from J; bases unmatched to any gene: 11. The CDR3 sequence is CASSLRDSSAETQYF. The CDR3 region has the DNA TGTGCCAGCAGCCTTCGGGACAGCTCAGCGGAGACCCAGTACTTC.

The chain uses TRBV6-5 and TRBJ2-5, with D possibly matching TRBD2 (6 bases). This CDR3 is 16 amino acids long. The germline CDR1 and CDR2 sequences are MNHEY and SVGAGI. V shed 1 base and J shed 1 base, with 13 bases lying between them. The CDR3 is CASSYFGGSSQETQYF. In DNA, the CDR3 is TGTGCCAGCAGTTACTTCGGGGGATCGAGCCAAGAGACCCAGTACTTC.

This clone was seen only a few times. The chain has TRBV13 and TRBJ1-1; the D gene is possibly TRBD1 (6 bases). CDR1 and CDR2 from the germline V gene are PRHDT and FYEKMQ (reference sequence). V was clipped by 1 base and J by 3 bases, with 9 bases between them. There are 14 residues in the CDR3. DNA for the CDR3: TGTGCCAGCAGCTTAGACCAGGGGTACACTGAAGCTTTCTTT. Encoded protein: CASSLDQGYTEAFF. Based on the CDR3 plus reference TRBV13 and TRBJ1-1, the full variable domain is AAGVIQSPRHLIKEKRETATLKCYPIPRHDTVYWYQQGPGQDPQFLISFYEKMQSDKGSIPDRFSAQQFSDYHSELNMSSLELGDSALYFCASSLDQGYTEAFFGQGTRLTVV.

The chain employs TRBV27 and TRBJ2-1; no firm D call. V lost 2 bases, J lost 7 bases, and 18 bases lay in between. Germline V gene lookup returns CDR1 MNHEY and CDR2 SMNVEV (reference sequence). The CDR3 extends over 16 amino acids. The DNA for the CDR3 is TGTGCCAGCAGTTTAAGCGTGGGTGGAAACCAAAATGAGCAGTTCTTC. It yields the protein CASSLSVGGNQNEQFF.

CDR3 protein: CASRGSNQPQHF. In DNA, the CDR3 is TGTGCCAGCCGGGGAAGCAATCAGCCCCAGCATTTT. J is TRBJ1-5 and V is TRBV28; D gene unclear. V was cut by 8 bases and J by 1 base, with 6 bases left in between. Germline V gene sequence: CDR1 MDHEN, CDR2 SYDVKM. The CDR3 has 12 amino acids.

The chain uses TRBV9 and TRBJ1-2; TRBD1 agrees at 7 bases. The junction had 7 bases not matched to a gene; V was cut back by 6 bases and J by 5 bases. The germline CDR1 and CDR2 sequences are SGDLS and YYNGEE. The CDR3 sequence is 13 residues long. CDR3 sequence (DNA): TGTGCCAGCACCCCGGGACAGCCGTATGGCTACACCTTC. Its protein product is CASTPGQPYGYTF.

CDR3 region: CASSFVNYGTGELFF. The CDR3 DNA follows: TGTGCCAGCAGTTTTGTAAACTATGGCACCGGGGAGCTGTTTTTT. V gene TRBV5-6 combines with J gene TRBJ2-2; D uncertain. The length of the CDR3 is 15 residues. CDR1 is SGHDT and CDR2 is YYEEEE in the germline V gene. Trimming cost V 5 bases and J 4 bases, with 15 bases left between them.